This T cell receptor beta chain was identified during a study of T cells after yellow fever vaccination. Study findings and constraints: The secondary response was weaker but peaked faster, day 5 versus 15. Subsequent booster samples again held most clones from primary vaccination (under 98% CD4, about 86% CD8).

This clonotype came up a few times. The target antigen is unknown. The germline V and J ends were trimmed by 6 bases and 5 bases, with 17 bases remaining between them. This CDR3 comprises 13 residues. Germline assignment: CDR1 DFQATT and CDR2 SNEGSKA (reference sequence). Each CDR3 protein is one row after TCRdb ran MiXCR on the 5' RACE reads. Of a few hundred thousand distinct CDR3 sequences in the sample, less than 9.5% were seen once. Material: PBMCs, obtained around 45 days after the first yellow fever vaccination. This TCR came from a young man who received the YFV17D yellow fever vaccine. This chain uses TRBV20-1 with TRBJ2-7, with D possibly matching TRBD2 (6 bases). The CDR3 region has the DNA TGCAGTGCCCGCGAGGCTAGCGAAGACGAGCAGTACTTC. Protein product: CSAREASEDEQYF.